The entry below describes one T cell receptor (beta chain). Each CDR3 protein is one row after TCRdb ran MiXCR on the 5' RACE reads. The sample carries several thousand distinct CDR3 sequences, 69% recorded once. V lost 7 bases to trimming and J lost 2 bases; unmatched junction nucleotides: 14. The CDR3 covers 18 residues. Germline V gene lookup returns CDR1 SGHTA and CDR2 FQGNSA. The chain couples TRBV7-2 to TRBJ2-5, with 12 bases lining up with TRBD2. The clonotype comes from a female donor with breast cancer. Material for sequencing was memory CD4+ T cells sorted from a lymph node. Subset here: memory CD4+ T cells, CD4+CD45RO+CD25-. CDR3 nucleotide sequence: TGTGCCAGCACCGACGGTTCGGCTAGCGGGGGGGTTCAAGAGACCCAGTACTTC. The encoded protein is CASTDGSASGGVQETQYF.